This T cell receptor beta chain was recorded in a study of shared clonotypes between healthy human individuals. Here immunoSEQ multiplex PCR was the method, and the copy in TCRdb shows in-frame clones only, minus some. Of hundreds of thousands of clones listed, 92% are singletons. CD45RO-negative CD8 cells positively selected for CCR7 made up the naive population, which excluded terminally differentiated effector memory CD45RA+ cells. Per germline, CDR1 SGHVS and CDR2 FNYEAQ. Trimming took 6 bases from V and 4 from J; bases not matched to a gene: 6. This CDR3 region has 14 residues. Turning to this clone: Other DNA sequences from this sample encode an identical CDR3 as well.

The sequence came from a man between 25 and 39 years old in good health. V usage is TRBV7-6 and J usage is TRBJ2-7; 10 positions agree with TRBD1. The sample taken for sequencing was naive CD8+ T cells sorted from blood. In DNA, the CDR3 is TGTGCCAGCAGTAGAGGACAGGGGGTTTACGAGCAGTACTTC. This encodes CASSRGQGVYEQYF.